Here is one T cell receptor beta chain with its context. This CDR3 has 16 amino acids. After removal of 6 bases from V and 4 bases from J, the junction contained 8 bases not matched to a gene. Germline values: CDR1 LNHDA, CDR2 SQIVND (reference sequence). This specimen comes from a study of shared clonotypes between healthy human individuals. The naive CD8 population came from CD45RO-negative cells selected for CCR7, without terminally differentiated effector memory CD45RA+ cells. Assay used: immunoSEQ multiplex PCR; TCRdb lists only in-frame clones, some missing. The sample records fewer than 1 million clones, 96% being singletons.

The sequence derives from a man between 25 and 39 years old in good health. The sample taken for sequencing was naive CD8+ T cells sorted from blood. This chain uses TRBV19 with TRBJ2-1; the match to TRBD1 covers 11 bases. CDR3 sequence reads: CASRALGQGAYNEQFF. The CDR3 DNA is TGTGCCAGTAGAGCCCTCGGACAGGGGGCTTACAATGAGCAGTTCTTC.